These 3 T cell receptor beta chains share one sample of origin, sequenced in a study of tumor-infiltrating lymphocytes in primary liver carcinoma (TCRdb year 2017). Without any cell sorting, total RNA and DNA were extracted together from 20-30 mg of bulk tissue using the AllPrep DNA/RNA mini kit. Sequenced using an Illumina HiSeq 2500. Starting from approximately 460 ng total RNA, TCRbeta-specific cDNA was produced by reverse transcription with a constant-region primer and ProtoScript II reverse transcriptase. TCRbeta libraries were built with three nested multiplex PCR rounds, a slightly modified ARM-PCR procedure. Each of the first two PCR rounds ran for around 9 cycles and used multiplex TRBV1-TRBV30 forward primers together with a Cbeta reverse primer. TCRdb reworked the public reads: Q25 trimming with fastp, MiXCR clone assembly, productive beta chains retained. Duplicate CDR3 protein sequences are folded into a single record with the most common DNA and genes. The sample data list more than 90,000 distinct CDR3 sequences, and 65% to 75% of these were observed just once. The ten most abundant clones make up around 12% of the sample.

Sequenced input: liver tumor tissue from sampling region 2. This specimen's cell subset or site label, per the study, means: tumor region T2, inferior pole. The receptors originated from an older woman with primary liver carcinoma and hepatitis B virus infection.

In this sample, this clonotype turned up once. The conserved final phenylalanine or tryptophan is absent from the CDR3, which likely points to a read error. CDR3 amino acids: CVSSSSREQFL. CDR3 DNA sequence: TGTGTCAGCAGTTCTTCCAGGGAGCAGTTCTTA. J is TRBJ2-1 and V is TRBV12-3 or TRBV12-4; no firm D call. This CDR3 is built from 11 residues.

This chain uses TRBV28 with TRBJ2-1; 9 bases align to TRBD2. Germline loops: CDR1 MDHEN, CDR2 SYDVKM. With V trimmed by 3 bases and J by 4 bases, 13 bases remained unmatched. The length of the CDR3 is 18 residues. The CDR3 is CASSLSLGRLAVYNEQFF. In nucleotides, the CDR3 is TGTGCCAGCAGTTTGTCCTTGGGGAGACTAGCGGTTTACAATGAGCAGTTCTTC. The full variable domain, completed using reference TRBV28 and TRBJ2-1, is DVKVTQSSRYLVKRTGEKVFLECVQDMDHENMFWYRQDPGLGLRLIYFSYDVKMKEKGDIPEGYSVSREKKERFSLILESASTNQTSMYLCASSLSLGRLAVYNEQFFGPGTRLTVL.

Concerning this clonotype itself: A junction boundary mismatches the germline segment, possibly from a read error. The V gene is TRBV2, the J gene TRBJ1-2; 8 bases are shared with TRBD1. Germline CDR1 reads SNHLY; CDR2 reads FYNNEI. The CDR3 spans 13 residues. The CDR3 loop reads CAGSEAGGTGYTF. The CDR3 nucleotides read TGTGCCGGCAGTGAAGCAGGGGGCACTGGCTACACCTTC.